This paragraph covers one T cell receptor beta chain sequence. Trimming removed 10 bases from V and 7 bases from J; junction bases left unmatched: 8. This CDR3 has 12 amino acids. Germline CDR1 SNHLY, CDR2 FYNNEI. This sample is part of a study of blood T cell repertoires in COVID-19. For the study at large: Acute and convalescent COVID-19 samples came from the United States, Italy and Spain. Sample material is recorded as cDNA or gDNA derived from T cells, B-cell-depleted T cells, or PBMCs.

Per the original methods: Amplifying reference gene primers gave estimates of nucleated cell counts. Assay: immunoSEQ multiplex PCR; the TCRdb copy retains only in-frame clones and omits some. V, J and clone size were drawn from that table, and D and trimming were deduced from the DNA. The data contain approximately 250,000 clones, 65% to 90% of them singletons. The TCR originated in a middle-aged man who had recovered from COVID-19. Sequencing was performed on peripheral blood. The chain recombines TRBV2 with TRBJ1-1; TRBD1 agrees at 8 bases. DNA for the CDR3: TGTGCCACCTCCGGACAGGGTGTTGAAGCTTTCTTT. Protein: CATSGQGVEAFF.